This entry describes one T cell receptor beta chain. The CDR3 loop spans 15 amino acids. Germline CDR1 MNHEY, CDR2 SVGAGI. V was cut by 6 bases and J by 4 bases, with 16 bases left in between. This sample was included in a study of blood T cell repertoires in COVID-19. Clones were sequenced by immunoSEQ multiplex PCR, and TCRdb holds only the in-frame ones, with some missing. The table lists around 250,000 clones, approximately 88% of them singletons. The chain combines TRBV6-5 with TRBJ2-1; the D gene is possibly TRBD1 (6 bases). Sequences were obtained from PBMCs or T cells enriched from blood (not recorded which). The clonotype originates from a woman aged 40 to 50 who had been exposed to COVID-19. CDR3 loop: CASRHPADSYNEQFF. CDR3 coding DNA: TGTGCCAGCAGGCACCCAGCGGACAGTTACAATGAGCAGTTCTTC.